A few counts support the clone carrying this T cell receptor (beta chain). Produced via immunoSEQ multiplex PCR; TCRdb's table is partial and in-frame only. The sample comprises 170,000 or so clones, about nine tenths of which are singletons, and over 1.2% rests with the top ten. The data originate from a study of T cell responses to AZD1222 COVID-19 vaccine. This CDR3 region has 15 residues. Trimming shortened V by 2 bases and J by 2 bases, and 10 bases separated the two germline ends. Looked up from germline, CDR1 is MNHNS and CDR2 is SASEGT. The sequencing here drew on peripheral blood, taken on day 0 of AZD1222 vaccination. The receptor was derived from an adult in good health. The chain employs TRBV6-1 and TRBJ1-3; D not certain. The CDR3 loop reads CASSEPGKTGNTIYF. The DNA of the CDR3 is TGTGCCAGCAGTGAACCGGGAAAGACTGGAAACACCATATATTTT.